This TCR beta chain was identified in a study of blood T cell repertoires in COVID-19. Background on the study: Sources were T cells, B-cell-depleted T cells, or PBMCs; the material itself was cDNA or gDNA.

This clone was seen more than once but under ten times. Using immunoSEQ multiplex PCR, the repertoire was profiled, and TCRdb retains in-frame clones only, with some absent. The table lists approximately 380,000 clones, about 89% of them singletons. The V end lost 6 bases, the J end lost 7 bases, and 13 bases lay between the germline ends. There are 12 residues in the CDR3. CDR1 SQVTM and CDR2 ANQGSEA come from the germline V gene. The sequence was obtained from a woman aged 40 to 55 who had been exposed to COVID-19. The chain has TRBV29-1 and TRBJ2-1; no definite D call. The sequenced material came from PBMCs or T cells enriched from blood (not recorded which). The CDR3, as DNA: TGCAGCGTCGTAAAAACAGTTAATGAGCAGTTCTTC. This sequence encodes CSVVKTVNEQFF.